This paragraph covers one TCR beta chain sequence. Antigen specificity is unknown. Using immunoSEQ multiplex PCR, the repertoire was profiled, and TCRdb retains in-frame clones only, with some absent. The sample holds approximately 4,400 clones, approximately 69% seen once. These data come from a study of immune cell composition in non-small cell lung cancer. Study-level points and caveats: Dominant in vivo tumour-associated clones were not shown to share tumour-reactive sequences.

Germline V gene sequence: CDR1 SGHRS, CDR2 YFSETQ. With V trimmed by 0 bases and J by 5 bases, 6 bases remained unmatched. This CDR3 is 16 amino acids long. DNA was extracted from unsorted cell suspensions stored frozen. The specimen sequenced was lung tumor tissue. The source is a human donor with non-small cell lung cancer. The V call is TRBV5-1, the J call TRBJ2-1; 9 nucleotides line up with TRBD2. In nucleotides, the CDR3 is TGCGCCAGCAGCTTGGCCGGGGCTAGCGGGAACAATGAGCAGTTCTTC. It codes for CASSLAGASGNNEQFF.